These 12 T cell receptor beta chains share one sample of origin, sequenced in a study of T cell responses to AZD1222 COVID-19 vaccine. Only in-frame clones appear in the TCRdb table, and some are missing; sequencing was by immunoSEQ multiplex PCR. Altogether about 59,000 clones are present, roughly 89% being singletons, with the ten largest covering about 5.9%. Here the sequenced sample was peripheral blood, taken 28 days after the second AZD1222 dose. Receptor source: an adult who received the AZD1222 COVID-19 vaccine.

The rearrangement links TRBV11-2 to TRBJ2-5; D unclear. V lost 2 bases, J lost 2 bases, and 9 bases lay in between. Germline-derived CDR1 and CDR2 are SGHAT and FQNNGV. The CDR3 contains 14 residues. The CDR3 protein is CASSLRQLQETQYF. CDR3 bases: TGTGCCAGCAGCTTAAGACAACTACAAGAGACCCAGTACTTC.

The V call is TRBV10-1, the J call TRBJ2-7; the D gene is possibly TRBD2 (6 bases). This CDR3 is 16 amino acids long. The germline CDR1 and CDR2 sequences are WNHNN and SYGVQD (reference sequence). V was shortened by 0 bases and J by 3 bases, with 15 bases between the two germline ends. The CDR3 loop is CASSESRGRGDYEQYF. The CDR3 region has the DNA TGCGCCAGCAGTGAGTCTCGAGGGCGGGGAGACTACGAGCAGTACTTC.

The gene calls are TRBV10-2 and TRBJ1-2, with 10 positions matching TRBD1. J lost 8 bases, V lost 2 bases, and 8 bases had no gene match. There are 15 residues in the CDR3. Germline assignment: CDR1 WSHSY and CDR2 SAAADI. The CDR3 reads CASSEPGQGIGGYTF. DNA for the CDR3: TGCGCCAGCAGTGAGCCGGGACAGGGGATCGGGGGCTACACCTTC.

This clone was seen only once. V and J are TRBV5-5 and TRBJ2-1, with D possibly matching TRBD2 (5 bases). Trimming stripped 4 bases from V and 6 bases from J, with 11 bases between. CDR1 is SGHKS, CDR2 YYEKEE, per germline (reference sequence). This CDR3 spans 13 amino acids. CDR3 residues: CASSPGLVNEQFF. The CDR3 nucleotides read TGTGCCAGCAGCCCTGGACTCGTCAATGAGCAGTTCTTC.

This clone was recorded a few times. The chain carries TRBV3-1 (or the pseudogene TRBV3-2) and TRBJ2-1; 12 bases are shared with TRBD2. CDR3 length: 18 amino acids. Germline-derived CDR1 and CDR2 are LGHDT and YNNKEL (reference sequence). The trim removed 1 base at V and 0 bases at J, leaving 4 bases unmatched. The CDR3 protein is CASSQALAGGPSYNEQFF. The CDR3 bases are TGTGCCAGCAGCCAAGCTCTAGCGGGAGGGCCCTCCTACAATGAGCAGTTCTTC.

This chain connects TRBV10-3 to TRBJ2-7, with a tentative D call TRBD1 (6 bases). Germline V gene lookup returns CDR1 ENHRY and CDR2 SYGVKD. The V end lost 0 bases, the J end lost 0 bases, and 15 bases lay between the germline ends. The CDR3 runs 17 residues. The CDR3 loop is CAISESLSGDNSYEQYF. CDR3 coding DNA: TGTGCCATCAGTGAGTCACTCTCAGGGGACAACTCCTACGAGCAGTACTTC.

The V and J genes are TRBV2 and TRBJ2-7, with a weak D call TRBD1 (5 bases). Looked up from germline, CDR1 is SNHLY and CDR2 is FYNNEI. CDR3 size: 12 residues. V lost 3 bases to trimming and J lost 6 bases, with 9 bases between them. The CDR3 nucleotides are TGTGCCAGCAGTGACCGTAGGGGCGAGCAGTACTTC. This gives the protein CASSDRRGEQYF.

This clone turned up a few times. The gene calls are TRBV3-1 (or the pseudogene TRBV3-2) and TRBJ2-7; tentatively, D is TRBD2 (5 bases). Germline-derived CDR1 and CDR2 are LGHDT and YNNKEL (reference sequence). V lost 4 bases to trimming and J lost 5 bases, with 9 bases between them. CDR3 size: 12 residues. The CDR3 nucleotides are TGTGCCAGCAGCCGCGGACTCCACGAGCAGTACTTC. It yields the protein CASSRGLHEQYF.

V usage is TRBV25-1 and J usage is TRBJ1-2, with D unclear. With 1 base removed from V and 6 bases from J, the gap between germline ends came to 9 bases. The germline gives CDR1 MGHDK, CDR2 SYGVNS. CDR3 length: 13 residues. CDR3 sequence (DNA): TGTGCCAGCAGTGAATTTGGAAGGGATGGCTACACCTTC. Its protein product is CASSEFGRDGYTF.

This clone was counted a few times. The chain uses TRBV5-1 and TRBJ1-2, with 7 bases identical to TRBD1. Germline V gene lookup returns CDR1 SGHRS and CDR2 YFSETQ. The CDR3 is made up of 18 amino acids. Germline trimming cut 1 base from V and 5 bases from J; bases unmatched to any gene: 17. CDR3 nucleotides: TGCGCCAGCAGCTTGATGGAGTACAGGGGAGCTATATTATATGGCTACACCTTC. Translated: CASSLMEYRGAILYGYTF. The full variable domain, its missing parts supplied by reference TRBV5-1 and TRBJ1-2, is KAGVTQTPRYLIKTRGQQVTLSCSPISGHRSVSWYQQTPGQGLQFLFEYFSETQRNKGNFPGRFSGRQFSNSRSEMNVSTLELGDSALYLCASSLMEYRGAILYGYTFGSGTRLTVV.

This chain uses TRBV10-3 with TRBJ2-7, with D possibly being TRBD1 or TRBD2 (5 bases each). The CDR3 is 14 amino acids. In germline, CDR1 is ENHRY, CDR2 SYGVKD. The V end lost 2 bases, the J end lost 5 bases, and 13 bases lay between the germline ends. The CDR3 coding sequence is TGTGCCATCAGTGAGGCGCAGGGACCCCACGAGCAGTACTTC. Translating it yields CAISEAQGPHEQYF.

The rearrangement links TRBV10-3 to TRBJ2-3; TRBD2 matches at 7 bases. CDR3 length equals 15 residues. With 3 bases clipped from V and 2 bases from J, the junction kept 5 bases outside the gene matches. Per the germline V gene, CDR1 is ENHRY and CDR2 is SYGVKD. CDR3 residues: CAISDGRGTTDTQYF. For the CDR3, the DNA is TGTGCCATCAGTGATGGGCGGGGGACCACAGATACGCAGTATTTT.